Included here is one TCR beta chain sequence, with context. Its antigen is still unknown. Each CDR3 protein gets one entry after TCRdb re-called the 5' RACE reads with MiXCR. The sample includes 600,000 to 800,000 distinct CDR3 sequences, 21% of them seen just once. The data originate from a study of identical twins. General study results and limits: Researchers reported weaker excess twin sharing in beta out-of-frame sequences.

The CDR3 loop spans 11 amino acids. Germline CDR1 reads SGHRS; CDR2 reads YFSETQ. V was trimmed by 6 bases and J by 9 bases, leaving 10 bases between them. These data are also associated with another study on T cells expressing NK-cell markers. As that report states: Investigators obtained TCR beta repertoires from sorted CD3+CD56+NKG2C+, CD3+CD56+NKG2C- and CD3+CD56-NKG2C+ T cells.

The receptor comes from a woman aged 18-30 years in good health. The sequencing input was PBMCs. The chain has TRBV5-1 and TRBJ2-1; D is undetermined. The chain's CDR3 is CASKLGSEQFF. The DNA for the CDR3 is TGCGCCAGCAAGCTGGGCTCTGAGCAGTTCTTC.